Reported below is one T cell receptor (beta chain). A read error may produce the germline difference seen at one junction end. This specimen belongs to a study of T cells in Graves' hyperthyroidism and ophthalmopathy. RNA transcripts served as the template for amplifying TCR beta CDR3 regions. HTBI primers were used for first-round RT-PCR of the TCR CDR3. A single record per CDR3 protein comes from TCRdb applying MiXCR to the multiplex PCR reads. The sample consists of around 400,000 distinct CDR3 sequences, around a quarter of them appearing once. The PBMCs had their origin in 10 ml of fresh peripheral blood. Germline lookup yields CDR1 SGHRS and CDR2 YFSETQ. The CDR3 spans 17 residues.

This chain uses TRBV5-1 with TRBJ2-1, with a weak D call TRBD2 (7 bases). The receptor's source is a man aged 45-60 years with Graves' hyperthyroidism. The sequenced sample consisted of blood. CDR3 DNA sequence: TGCGCCAGCAGCTTGGCGGGGGGCTGGGGGCCCTACAATGAGCTGTACTTC. Amino acids: CASSLAGGWGPYNELYF.